This T cell receptor (beta chain) was retrieved from a study of T cells in localized non-small cell lung cancer. Overall study results and limits: Heterogeneity within the tumor remains possible, as just one region underwent sequencing. In uninvolved adjacent lung, T cell clonality reached its highest value, exceeding tumor.

For this clone: What it recognizes is unknown.

CDR3 length: 13 amino acids. Deletions cut 0 bases from V and 3 bases from J, with 6 bases between. Germline assignment: CDR1 SGHRS and CDR2 YFSETQ. Using immunoSEQ multiplex PCR, the repertoire was profiled, and TCRdb retains in-frame clones only, with some absent. In the table there are fewer than 35,000 clones, 90% of which are singletons. This receptor was taken from a man between 35 and 75 years old with stage I lung adenocarcinoma. The sequenced sample was peripheral blood, obtained before any cancer treatment. This rearrangement joins TRBV5-1 to TRBJ1-1, with D hard to call. The CDR3 DNA sequence: TGCGCCAGCAGCTTGGAGTGGGACACTGAAGCTTTCTTT. The encoded protein is CASSLEWDTEAFF.